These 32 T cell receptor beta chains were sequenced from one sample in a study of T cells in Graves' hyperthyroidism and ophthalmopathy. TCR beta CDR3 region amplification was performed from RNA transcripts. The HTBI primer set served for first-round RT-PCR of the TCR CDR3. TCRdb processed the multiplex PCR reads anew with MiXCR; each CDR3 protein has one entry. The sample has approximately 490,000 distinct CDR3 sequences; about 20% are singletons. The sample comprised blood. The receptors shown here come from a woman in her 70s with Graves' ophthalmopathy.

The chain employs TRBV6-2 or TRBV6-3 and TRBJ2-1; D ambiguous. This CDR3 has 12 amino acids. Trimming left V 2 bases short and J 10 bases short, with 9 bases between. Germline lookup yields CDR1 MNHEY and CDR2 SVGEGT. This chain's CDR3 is CASSYNIGEQFF. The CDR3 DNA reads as TGTGCCAGCAGTTACAACATCGGGGAGCAGTTCTTC.

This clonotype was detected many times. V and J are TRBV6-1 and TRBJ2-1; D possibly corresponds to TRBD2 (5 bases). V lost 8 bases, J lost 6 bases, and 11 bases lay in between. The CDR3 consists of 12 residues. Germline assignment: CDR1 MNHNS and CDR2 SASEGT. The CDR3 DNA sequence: TGTGCCAGCCAACTAGGAGTCAATGAGCAGTTCTTC. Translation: CASQLGVNEQFF.

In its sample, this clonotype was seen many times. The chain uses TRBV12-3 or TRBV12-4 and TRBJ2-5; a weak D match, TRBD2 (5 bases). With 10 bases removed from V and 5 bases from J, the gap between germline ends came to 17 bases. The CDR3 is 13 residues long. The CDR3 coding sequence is TGTGCCACCGCTCTTCACGGCGGGGAGACCCAGTACTTC. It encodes CATALHGGETQYF.

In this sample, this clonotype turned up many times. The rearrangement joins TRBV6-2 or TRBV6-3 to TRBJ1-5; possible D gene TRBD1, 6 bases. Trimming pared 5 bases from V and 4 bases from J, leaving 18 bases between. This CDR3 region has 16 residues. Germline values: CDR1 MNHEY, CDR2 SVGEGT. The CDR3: CASSLSTGTTNQPQHF. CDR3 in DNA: TGTGCCAGCAGTCTTTCTACCGGGACAACAAATCAGCCCCAGCATTTT.

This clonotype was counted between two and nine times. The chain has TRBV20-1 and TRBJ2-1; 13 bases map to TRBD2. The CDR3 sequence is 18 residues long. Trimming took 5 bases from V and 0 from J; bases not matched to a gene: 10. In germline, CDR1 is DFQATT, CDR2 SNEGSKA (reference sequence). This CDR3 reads CSALLAGGPVDSYNEQFF. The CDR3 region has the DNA TGCAGTGCTCTACTAGCGGGAGGGCCGGTTGACTCCTACAATGAGCAGTTCTTC.

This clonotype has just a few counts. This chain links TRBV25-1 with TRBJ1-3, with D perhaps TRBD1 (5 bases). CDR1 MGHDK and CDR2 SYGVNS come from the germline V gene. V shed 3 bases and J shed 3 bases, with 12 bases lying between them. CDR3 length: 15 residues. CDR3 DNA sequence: TGTGCCAGCAGTGATGGCAGGGAGGTTGGAAACACCATATATTTT. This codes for CASSDGREVGNTIYF. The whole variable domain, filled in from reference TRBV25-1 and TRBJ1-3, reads EADIYQTPRYLVIGTGKKITLECSQTMGHDKMYWYQQDPGMELHLIHYSYGVNSTEKGDLSSESTVSRIRTEHFPLTLESARPSHTSQYLCASSDGREVGNTIYFGEGSWLTVV.

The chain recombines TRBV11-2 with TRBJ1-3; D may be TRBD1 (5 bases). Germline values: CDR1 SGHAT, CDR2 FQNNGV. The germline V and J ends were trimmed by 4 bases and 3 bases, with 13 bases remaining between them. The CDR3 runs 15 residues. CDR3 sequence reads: CASSSIGGFGNTIYF. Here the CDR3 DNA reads TGTGCCAGCAGCTCAATCGGGGGGTTTGGAAACACCATATATTTT. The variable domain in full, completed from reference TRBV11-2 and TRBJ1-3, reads EAGVAQSPRYKIIEKRQSVAFWCNPISGHATLYWYQQILGQGPKLLIQFQNNGVVDDSQLPKDRFSAERLKGVDSTLKIQPAKLEDSAVYLCASSSIGGFGNTIYFGEGSWLTVV.

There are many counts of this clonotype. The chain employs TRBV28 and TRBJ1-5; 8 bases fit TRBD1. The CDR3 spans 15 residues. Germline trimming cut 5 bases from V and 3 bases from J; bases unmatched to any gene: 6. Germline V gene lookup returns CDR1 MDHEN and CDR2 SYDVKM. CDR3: CASSPRQGFNQPQHF. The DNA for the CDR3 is TGTGCCAGCAGTCCGAGACAGGGGTTCAATCAGCCCCAGCATTTT.

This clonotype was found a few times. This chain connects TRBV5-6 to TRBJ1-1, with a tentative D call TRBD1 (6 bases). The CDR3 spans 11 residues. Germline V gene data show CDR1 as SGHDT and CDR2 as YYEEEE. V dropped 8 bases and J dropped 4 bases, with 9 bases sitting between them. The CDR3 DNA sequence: TGTGCCAGTTTACAGGGCACTGAAGCTTTCTTT. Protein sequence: CASLQGTEAFF.

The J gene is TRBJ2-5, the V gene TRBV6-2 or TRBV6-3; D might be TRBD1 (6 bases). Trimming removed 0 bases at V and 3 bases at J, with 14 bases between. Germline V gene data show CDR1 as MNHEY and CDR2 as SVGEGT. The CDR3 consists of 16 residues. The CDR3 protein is CASSYSLSSGEETQYF. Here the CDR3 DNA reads TGTGCCAGCAGTTACTCACTTTCTTCAGGGGAAGAGACCCAGTACTTC.

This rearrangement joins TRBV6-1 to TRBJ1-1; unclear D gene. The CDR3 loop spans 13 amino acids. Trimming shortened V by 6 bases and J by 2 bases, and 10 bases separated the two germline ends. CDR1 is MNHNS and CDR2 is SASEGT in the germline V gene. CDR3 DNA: TGTGCCAGCAGCCGCCCGCCTAACACTGAAGCTTTCTTT. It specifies CASSRPPNTEAFF.

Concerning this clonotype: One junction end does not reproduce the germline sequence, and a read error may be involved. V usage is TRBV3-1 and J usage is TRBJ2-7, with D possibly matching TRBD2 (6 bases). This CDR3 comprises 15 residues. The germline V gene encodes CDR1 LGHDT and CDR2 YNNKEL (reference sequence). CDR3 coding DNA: TGTGCCGGCAGCCAAGAAACTAGCCGATACTACGAGCAGTACTTC. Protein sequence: CAGSQETSRYYEQYF.

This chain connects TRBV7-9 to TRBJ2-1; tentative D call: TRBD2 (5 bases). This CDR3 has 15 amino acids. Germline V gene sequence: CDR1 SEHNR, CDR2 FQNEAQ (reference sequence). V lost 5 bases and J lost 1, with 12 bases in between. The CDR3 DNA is TGTGCCAGCAGCACAACGACGGGGTCCTACAATGAGCAGTTCTTC. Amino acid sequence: CASSTTTGSYNEQFF.

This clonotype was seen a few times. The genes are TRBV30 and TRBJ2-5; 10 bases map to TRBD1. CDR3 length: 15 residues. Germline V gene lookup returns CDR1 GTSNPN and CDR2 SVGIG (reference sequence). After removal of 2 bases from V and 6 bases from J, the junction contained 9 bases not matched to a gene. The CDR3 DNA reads TGTGCCTGGAGTCCATTGGGACAGGGGAAAAAGACCCAGTACTTC. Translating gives CAWSPLGQGKKTQYF.

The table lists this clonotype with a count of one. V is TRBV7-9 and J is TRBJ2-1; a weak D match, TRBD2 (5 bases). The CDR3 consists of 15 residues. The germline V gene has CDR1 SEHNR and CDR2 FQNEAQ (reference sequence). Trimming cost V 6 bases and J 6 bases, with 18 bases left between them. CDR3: CASRALRRVGNEQFF. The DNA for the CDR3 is TGTGCCAGCAGAGCCTTGCGGCGGGTGGGCAATGAGCAGTTCTTC.

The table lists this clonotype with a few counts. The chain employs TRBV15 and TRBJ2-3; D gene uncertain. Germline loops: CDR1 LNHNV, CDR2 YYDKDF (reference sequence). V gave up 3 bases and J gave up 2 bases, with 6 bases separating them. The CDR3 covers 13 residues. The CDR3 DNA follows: TGTGCCACCAGCAGCAGGTACACAGATACGCAGTATTTT. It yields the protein CATSSRYTDTQYF.

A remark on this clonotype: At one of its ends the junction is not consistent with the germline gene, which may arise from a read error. The CDR3 bases are TGTACCAGCAAAATAAGCGGGAGAAGCAACAATGAGCAGTTCTTC. Translated: CTSKISGRSNNEQFF. The rearrangement joins TRBV3-1 to TRBJ2-1; 8 nucleotides agree with TRBD2. This CDR3 spans 15 amino acids. Germline V gene data show CDR1 as LGHDT and CDR2 as YNNKEL (reference sequence).

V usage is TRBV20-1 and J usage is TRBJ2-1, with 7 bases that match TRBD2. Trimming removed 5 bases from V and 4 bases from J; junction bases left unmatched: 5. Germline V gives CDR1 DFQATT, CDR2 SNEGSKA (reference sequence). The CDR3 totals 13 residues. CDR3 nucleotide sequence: TGCAGTGCTCTGGGGACTACATACAATGAGCAGTTCTTC. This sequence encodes CSALGTTYNEQFF.

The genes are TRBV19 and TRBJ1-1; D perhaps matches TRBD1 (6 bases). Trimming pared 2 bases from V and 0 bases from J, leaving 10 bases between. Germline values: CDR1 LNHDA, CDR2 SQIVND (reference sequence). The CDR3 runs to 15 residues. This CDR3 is CASSIQGHMNTEAFF. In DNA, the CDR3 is TGTGCCAGTAGTATACAGGGACATATGAACACTGAAGCTTTCTTT.

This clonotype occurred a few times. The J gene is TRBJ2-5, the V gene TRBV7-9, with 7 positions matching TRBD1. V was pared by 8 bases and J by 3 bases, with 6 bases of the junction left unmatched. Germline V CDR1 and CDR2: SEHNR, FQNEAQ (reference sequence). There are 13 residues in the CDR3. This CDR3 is CASSGTVEETQYF. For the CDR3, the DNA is TGTGCCAGCTCAGGGACAGTTGAAGAGACCCAGTACTTC. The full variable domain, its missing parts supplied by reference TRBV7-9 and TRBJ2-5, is DTGVSQNPRHKITKRGQNVTFRCDPISEHNRLYWYRQTLGQGPEFLTYFQNEAQLEKSRLLSDRFSAERPKGSFSTLEIQRTEQGDSAMYLCASSGTVEETQYFGPGTRLLVL.

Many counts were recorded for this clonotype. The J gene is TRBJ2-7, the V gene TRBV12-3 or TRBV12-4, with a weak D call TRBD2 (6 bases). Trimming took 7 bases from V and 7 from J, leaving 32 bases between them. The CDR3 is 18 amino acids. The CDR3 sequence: CASNLGTPGSVRMGEQYF. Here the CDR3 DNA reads TGTGCCAGCAACCTCGGGACCCCCGGGAGTGTAAGAATGGGGGAGCAGTACTTC.

The chain's CDR3 is CASGGLAGGRNIQYF. The CDR3 bases are TGTGCCAGCGGCGGACTAGCGGGAGGGAGAAACATTCAGTACTTC. The chain carries TRBV12-3 or TRBV12-4 and TRBJ2-4, with 15 positions matching TRBD2. The junction had 5 bases not matched to a gene; V was cut back by 8 bases and J by 6 bases. The CDR3 totals 15 residues.

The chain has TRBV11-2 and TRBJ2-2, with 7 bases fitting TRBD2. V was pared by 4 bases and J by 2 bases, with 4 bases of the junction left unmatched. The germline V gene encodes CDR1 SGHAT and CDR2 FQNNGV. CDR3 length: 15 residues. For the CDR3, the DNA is TGTGCCAGCAGCTCCGGGACTATTAACACCGGGGAGCTGTTTTTT. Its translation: CASSSGTINTGELFF. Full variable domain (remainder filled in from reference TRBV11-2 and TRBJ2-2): EAGVAQSPRYKIIEKRQSVAFWCNPISGHATLYWYQQILGQGPKLLIQFQNNGVVDDSQLPKDRFSAERLKGVDSTLKIQPAKLEDSAVYLCASSSGTINTGELFFGEGSRLTVL.

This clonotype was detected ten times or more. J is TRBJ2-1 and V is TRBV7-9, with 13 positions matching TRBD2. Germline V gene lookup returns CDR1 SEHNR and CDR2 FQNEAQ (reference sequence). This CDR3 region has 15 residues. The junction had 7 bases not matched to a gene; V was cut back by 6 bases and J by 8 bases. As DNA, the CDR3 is TGTGCCAGCAGGCTACTAGCGGGAGGGTCAGATGAGCAGTTCTTC. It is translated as CASRLLAGGSDEQFF.

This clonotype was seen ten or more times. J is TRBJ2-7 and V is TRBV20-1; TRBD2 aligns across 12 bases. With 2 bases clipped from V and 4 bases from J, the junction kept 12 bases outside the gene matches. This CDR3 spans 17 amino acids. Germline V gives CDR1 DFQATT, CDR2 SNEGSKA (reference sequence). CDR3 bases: TGCAGTGCTAGACCCTGGACTAGCGGGATAGTTAAGTACGAGCAGTACTTC. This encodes CSARPWTSGIVKYEQYF.

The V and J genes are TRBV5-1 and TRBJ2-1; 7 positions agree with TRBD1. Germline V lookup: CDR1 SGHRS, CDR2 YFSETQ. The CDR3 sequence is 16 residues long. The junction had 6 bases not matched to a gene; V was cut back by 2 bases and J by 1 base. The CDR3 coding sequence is TGCGCCAGCAGCTTACGGACAGGCGTATCCTACAATGAGCAGTTCTTC. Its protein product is CASSLRTGVSYNEQFF.

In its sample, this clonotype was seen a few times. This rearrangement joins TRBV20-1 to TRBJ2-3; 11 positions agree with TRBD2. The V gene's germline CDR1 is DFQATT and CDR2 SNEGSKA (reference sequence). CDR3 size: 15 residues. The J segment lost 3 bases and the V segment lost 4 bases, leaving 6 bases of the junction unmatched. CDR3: CSATLTSGTTDTQYF. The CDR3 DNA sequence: TGCAGTGCTACCTTGACTAGCGGGACGACAGATACGCAGTATTTT.

The CDR3 region is CASSSSSRGDTQYF. Written as DNA, the CDR3 is TGTGCCAGCAGCTCATCCTCCCGGGGAGATACGCAGTATTTT. The chain is built from TRBV11-3 and TRBJ2-3; D might be TRBD2 (5 bases). The CDR3 spans 14 residues. V lost 4 bases and J 5 bases, leaving 13 bases between the germline ends. CDR1 and CDR2 (germline): SGHNT, YENEEA.

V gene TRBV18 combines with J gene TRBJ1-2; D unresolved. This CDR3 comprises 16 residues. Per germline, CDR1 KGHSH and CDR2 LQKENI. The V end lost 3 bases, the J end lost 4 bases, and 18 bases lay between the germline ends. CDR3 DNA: TGTGCCAGCTCACCCCTGGAACACAGCTCGACCTATGGCTACACCTTC. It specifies CASSPLEHSSTYGYTF.

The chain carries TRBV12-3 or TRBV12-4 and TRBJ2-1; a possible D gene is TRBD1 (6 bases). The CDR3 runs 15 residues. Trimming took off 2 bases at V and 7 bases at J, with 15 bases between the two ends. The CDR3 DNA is TGTGCCAGCAGTTTATTGGGGGCAAGTAGGAATGAGCAGTTCTTC. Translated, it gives CASSLLGASRNEQFF.

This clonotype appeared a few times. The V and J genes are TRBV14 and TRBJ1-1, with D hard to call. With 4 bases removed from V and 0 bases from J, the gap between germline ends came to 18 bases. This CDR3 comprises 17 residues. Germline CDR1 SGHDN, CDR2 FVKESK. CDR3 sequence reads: CASSPVWVLGMNTEAFF. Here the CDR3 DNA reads TGTGCCAGCAGCCCAGTATGGGTGTTAGGCATGAACACTGAAGCTTTCTTT.

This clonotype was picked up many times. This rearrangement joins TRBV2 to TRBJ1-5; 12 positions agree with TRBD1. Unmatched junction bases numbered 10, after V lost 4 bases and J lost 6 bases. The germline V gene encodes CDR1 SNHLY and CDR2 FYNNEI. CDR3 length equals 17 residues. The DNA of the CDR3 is TGTGCCAGCAGTGTCGGCGGGACAGGGGGCGGGGGTCAGCCCCAGCATTTT. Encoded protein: CASSVGGTGGGGQPQHF. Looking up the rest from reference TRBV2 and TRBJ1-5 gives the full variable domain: EPEVTQTPSHQVTQMGQEVILRCVPISNHLYFYWYRQILGQKVEFLVSFYNNEISEKSEIFDDQFSVERPDGSNFTLKIRSTKLEDSAMYFCASSVGGTGGGGQPQHFGDGTRLSIL.